The 5 T cell receptor beta chains below were found in one sample sequenced in a study of blood T cells in healthy people across ages. The second PCR ran roughly 6 to 11 cycles with a sample-barcoded 5' primer and J-beta primers. Via MiXCR, TCRdb re-called the 5' RACE reads, giving one row per CDR3 protein. The table shows roughly 1,300,000 distinct CDR3 sequences, with 55% to 75% occurring only once. The sample taken for sequencing was blood. All receptors come from a man aged 18 to 29 in good health.

This chain links TRBV11-1 with TRBJ2-1, with a possible D match to TRBD2 (5 bases). Trimming took off 2 bases at V and 6 bases at J, with 14 bases between the two ends. This CDR3 comprises 15 residues. CDR1 SGHAT and CDR2 FQDESV come from the germline V gene (reference sequence). The CDR3 protein is CASSLLMGVLNEQFF. The DNA for the CDR3 is TGTGCCAGCAGCTTACTTATGGGAGTCCTCAATGAGCAGTTCTTC.

This clonotype was detected a few times. The gene calls are TRBV4-1 and TRBJ2-1, with 9 bases identical to TRBD1. The CDR3 extends over 16 amino acids. Losses at the gene ends were 1 base for V and 9 bases for J; bases not matched to a gene: 10. The V gene's germline CDR1 is MGHRA and CDR2 YSYEKL. CDR3 sequence (DNA): TGCGCCAGCAGCCAAGTGGGGGACAGGGTACATGGTGAGCAGTTCTTC. This sequence encodes CASSQVGDRVHGEQFF.

This chain joins TRBV6-2 or TRBV6-3 and TRBJ1-1; no reliable D call. Deletions cut 2 bases from V and 1 base from J, with 14 bases between. Germline V gene lookup returns CDR1 MNHEY and CDR2 SVGEGT. The CDR3 totals 16 residues. CDR3 loop: CASSYPQTRENTEAFF. CDR3 nucleotide sequence: TGTGCCAGCAGTTACCCACAGACCCGAGAGAACACTGAAGCTTTCTTT.

The sample holds a few counts of this clonotype. This rearrangement joins TRBV7-9 to TRBJ1-4; perhaps TRBD1 as D (5 bases). Deletions cut 1 base from V and 7 bases from J, with 13 bases between. Germline values: CDR1 SEHNR, CDR2 FQNEAQ (reference sequence). The CDR3 sequence is 15 residues long. The chain's CDR3 is CASSLVFDRTEKLFF. The DNA for the CDR3 is TGTGCCAGCAGCTTAGTCTTTGACAGAACTGAAAAACTGTTTTTT.

Comments on this clonotype: At one boundary the junction diverges from the germline segment, which might be a read error. The chain uses TRBV20-1 and TRBJ2-4; 7 bases align to TRBD2. The J call may be in error: the DNA end matches TRBJ2-7 better. Germline assignment: CDR1 DFQATT and CDR2 SNEGSKA (reference sequence). The CDR3 runs 14 residues. The CDR3 spells CGARIGGGKYEQYF. CDR3 nucleotide sequence: TGCGGTGCTAGAATTGGCGGGGGAAAATACGAGCAGTACTTC.